One sample yielded the 3 T cell receptor beta chains listed below, sequenced in a study of cytomegalovirus exposure and HLA in healthy donors. The study ran its PCR with 60 Vbeta and 13 Jbeta primers. Produced via immunoSEQ multiplex PCR; TCRdb's table is partial and in-frame only. Of 130,000 or so clones detected, just under 75% appear once; the ten largest clones hold around 6.6%. Sequenced: PBMCs. The receptors stem from a man aged 40-50 years in good health and CMV-seropositive.

This sequence joins TRBV7-2 and TRBJ2-1; 10 bases are a match to TRBD2. V lost 1 base, J lost 7 bases, and 10 bases stayed unmatched. Germline CDR1 and CDR2: SGHTA and FQGNSA. The CDR3 covers 17 residues. The CDR3 bases are TGTGCCAGCAGCTTAGGGGTCAGCGGGGGGGCCGTGAATGAGCAGTTCTTC. Residues: CASSLGVSGGAVNEQFF.

The rearrangement uses TRBV7-9 and TRBJ1-2; 10 positions agree with TRBD1. CDR1 and CDR2 from the germline V gene are SEHNR and FQNEAQ (reference sequence). This CDR3 is 14 amino acids long. V shed 5 bases and J 8 bases; nucleotides not matched to a gene: 8. CDR3 sequence (DNA): TGTGCCAGCAGCGAGACAGGGGGCGCGAGCGGCTACACCTTC. The encoded protein is CASSETGGASGYTF.

The chain carries TRBV10-1 and TRBJ2-7; TRBD1 matches 8 bases. V lost 6 bases, J lost 2 bases, and 9 bases stayed unmatched. Germline V gene lookup returns CDR1 WNHNN and CDR2 SYGVQD (reference sequence). This CDR3 contains 15 residues. CDR3 nucleotide sequence: TGCGCCAGCAGCAACTACGGGACAGGTCCCTACGAGCAGTACTTC. This encodes CASSNYGTGPYEQYF.